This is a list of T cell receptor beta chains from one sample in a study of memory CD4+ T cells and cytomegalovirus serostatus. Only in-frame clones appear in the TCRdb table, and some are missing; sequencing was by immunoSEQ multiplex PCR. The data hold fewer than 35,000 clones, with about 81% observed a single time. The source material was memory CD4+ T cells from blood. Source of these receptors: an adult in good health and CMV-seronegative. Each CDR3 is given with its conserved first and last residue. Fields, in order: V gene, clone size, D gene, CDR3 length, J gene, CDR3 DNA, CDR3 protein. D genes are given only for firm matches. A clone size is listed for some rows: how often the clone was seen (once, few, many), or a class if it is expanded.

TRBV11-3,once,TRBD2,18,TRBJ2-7,TGTGCCAGCAGGCCGAGATTCCCCAATAGCGGGGTGCACCACGAGCAGTACTTC,CASRPRFPNSGVHHEQYF
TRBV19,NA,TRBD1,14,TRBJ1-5,TGTGCCAGCAGGACAGGGGCCTTAAATCAGCCCCAGCATTTT,CASRTGALNQPQHF
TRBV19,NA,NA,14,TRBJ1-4,TGTGCCAGTAGTATTAGGACGAGCAACGAAAAACTGTTTTTT,CASSIRTSNEKLFF
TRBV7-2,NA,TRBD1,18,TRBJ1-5,TGTGCCAGCAGCGCGGGGACAGGGACGTTTTTCAGCAATCAGCCCCAGCATTTT,CASSAGTGTFFSNQPQHF
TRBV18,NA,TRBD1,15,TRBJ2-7,TGTGCCAGCTCCCTTACAGGGGGCGCAAATGGTAGGCAGTACTTC,CASSLTGGANGRQYF
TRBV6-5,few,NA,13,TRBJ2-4,TGTGCCAGCAGTGCAGCTTATCGGAACATTCAGTACTTC,CASSAAYRNIQYF
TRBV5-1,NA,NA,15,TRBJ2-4,TGCGCCAGCAGCCGGGCAGGGGTAGACAAAAACATTCAGTACTTC,CASSRAGVDKNIQYF
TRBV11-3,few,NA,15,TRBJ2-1,TGTGCCAGCAGCTTAGATGGGGGCGGGGAGGGAGAGCAGTTCTTC,CASSLDGGGEGEQFF
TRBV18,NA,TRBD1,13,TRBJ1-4,TGTGCCAGCTCGGGGACAGGCGGAGAAAAACTGTTTTTT,CASSGTGGEKLFF
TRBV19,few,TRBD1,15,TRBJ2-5,TGTGCCAGTAGGCCGGGACAGGGCGCAGGGGAGACCCAGTACTTC,CASRPGQGAGETQYF
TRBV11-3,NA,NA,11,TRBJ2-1,TGTGCCAGCAGCCTCTTCAATGAGCAGTTCTTC,CASSLFNEQFF
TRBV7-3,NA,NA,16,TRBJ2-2,TGTGCCAGCAGCTTAAGTCGGGACCGAAGCACCGGGGAGCTGTTTTTT,CASSLSRDRSTGELFF
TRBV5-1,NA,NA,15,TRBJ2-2,TGCGCCAGCAGCTTGGCCCTAGGGCAGACCGGGGAGCTGTTTTTT,CASSLALGQTGELFF
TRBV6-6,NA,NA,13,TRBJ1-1,TGTGCCAGCAGACCCTCAGGGAGCGCTGAAGCTTTCTTT,CASRPSGSAEAFF
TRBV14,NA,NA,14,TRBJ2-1,TGTGCCAGCAGCGTGGGGCACGGATATAATGAGCAGTTCTTC,CASSVGHGYNEQFF
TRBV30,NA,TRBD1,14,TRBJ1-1,TGTGCCTGGAGAGGACAGGGGCCGAACACTGAAGCTTTCTTT,CAWRGQGPNTEAFF
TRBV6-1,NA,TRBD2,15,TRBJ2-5,TGTGCCAGCTGGCGGGCTAGCGGGGGTGAAGAGACCCAGTACTTC,CASWRASGGEETQYF
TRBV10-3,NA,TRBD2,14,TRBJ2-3,TGTGCCATCAGCACTAGCGGGGTCACAGATACGCAGTATTTT,CAISTSGVTDTQYF
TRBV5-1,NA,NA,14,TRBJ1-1,TGCGCCAGCAGCTTGGGGTTCATGAACACTGAAGCTTTCTTT,CASSLGFMNTEAFF
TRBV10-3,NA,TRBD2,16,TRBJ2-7,TGTGCCATCAGTGAGTCGCCTAGCGGAGAGGGATACGAGCAGTACTTC,CAISESPSGEGYEQYF
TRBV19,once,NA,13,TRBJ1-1,TGTGCCAGTAGTCAGCTACCGAACACTGAAGCTTTCTTT,CASSQLPNTEAFF
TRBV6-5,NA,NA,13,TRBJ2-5,TGTGCCAGCAGTTACGGGGGCTTGGAGACCCAGTACTTC,CASSYGGLETQYF
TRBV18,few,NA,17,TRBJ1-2,TGTGCCAGCTCACAAAACCCGGACAGCACAAGTCACCATGGCTACACCTTC,CASSQNPDSTSHHGYTF
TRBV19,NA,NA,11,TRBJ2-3,TGTGCCAGTAGTCTCAGTGATACGCAGTATTTT,CASSLSDTQYF
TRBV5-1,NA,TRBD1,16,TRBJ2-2,TGCGCCAGCAGCCCCGACAGGGGGGCTGTGGCCGGGGAGCTGTTTTTT,CASSPDRGAVAGELFF
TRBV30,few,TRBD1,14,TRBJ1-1,TGTGCCTGGAGTCGGGACAGGGGGGGAACTGAAGCTTTCTTT,CAWSRDRGGTEAFF
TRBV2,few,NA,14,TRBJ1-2,TGTGCCACCGCCCGAGAGGGATCTAACTATGGCTACACCTTC,CATAREGSNYGYTF
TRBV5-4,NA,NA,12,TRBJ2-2,TGTGCCAGCAGCATAAACACCGGGGAGCTGTTTTTT,CASSINTGELFF
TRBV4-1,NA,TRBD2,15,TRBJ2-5,TGCGCCAGCAGCCAAGATGGCCTAGCGGGAGAGACCCAGTACTTC,CASSQDGLAGETQYF
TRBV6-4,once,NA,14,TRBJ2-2,TGTGCCAGCAGTGTACAGGGACTCGGCGGGGAGCTGTTTTTT,CASSVQGLGGELFF
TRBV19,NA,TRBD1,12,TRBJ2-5,TGTGCCAGTCAGGGGGATACAGAGACCCAGTACTTC,CASQGDTETQYF
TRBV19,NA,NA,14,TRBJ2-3,TGTGCCAGTAGTAAAGAGGACAGCACAGATACGCAGTATTTT,CASSKEDSTDTQYF
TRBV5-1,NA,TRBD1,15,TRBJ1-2,TGCGCCAGCAGCTTGGTTACAGGGGGGGACTATGGCTACACCTTC,CASSLVTGGDYGYTF
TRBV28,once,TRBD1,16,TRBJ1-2,TGTGCCAGCAGTTTAGTTCAAGGACAGGGGGCCTATGGCTACACCTTC,CASSLVQGQGAYGYTF
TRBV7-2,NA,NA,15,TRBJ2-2,TGTGCCAGCGCTTCGATAGCCGGGGAGGCCGGGGAGCTGTTTTTT,CASASIAGEAGELFF
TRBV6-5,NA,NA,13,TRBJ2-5,TGTGCCAGCAGTAAACGGACAAGAGAGACCCAGTACTTC,CASSKRTRETQYF
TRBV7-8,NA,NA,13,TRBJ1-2,TGTGCCAGCAGCCCCTCCCCTGACTATGGCTACACCTTC,CASSPSPDYGYTF
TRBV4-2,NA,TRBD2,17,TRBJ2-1,TGTGCCAGCAGCCCGAGTCACGGACTAGCCGGATACAATGAGCAGTTCTTC,CASSPSHGLAGYNEQFF
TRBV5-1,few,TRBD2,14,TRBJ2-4,TGCGCCAGCAGCTCGACTAGCGGGGGGGACATTCAGTACTTC,CASSSTSGGDIQYF
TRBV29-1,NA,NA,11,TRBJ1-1,TGCAGCTACCGACGGAACACTGAAGCTTTCTTT,CSYRRNTEAFF
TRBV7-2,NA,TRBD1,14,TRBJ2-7,TGTGCCAGCAGCCCCGACAGGGTCGTCCACGAGCAGTACTTC,CASSPDRVVHEQYF
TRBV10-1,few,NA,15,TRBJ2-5,TGCGCCAGCAGTGAGTCGGGCCAGGCCCAAGAGACCCAGTACTTC,CASSESGQAQETQYF
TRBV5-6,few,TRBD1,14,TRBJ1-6,TGTGCCAGCAGCTCGACAGGGGATCATTCACCCCTCCACTTT,CASSSTGDHSPLHF
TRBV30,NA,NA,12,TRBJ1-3,TGTGCCGGCGGGGTGTCTGGAAACACCATATATTTT,CAGGVSGNTIYF
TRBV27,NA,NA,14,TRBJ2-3,TGTGCCAGCAGTAAGGCGGTATACACAGATACGCAGTATTTT,CASSKAVYTDTQYF
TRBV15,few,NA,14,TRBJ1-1,TGTGCCACCAGCAGAGATCTGGGGGACACTGAAGCTTTCTTT,CATSRDLGDTEAFF
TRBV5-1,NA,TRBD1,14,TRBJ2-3,TGCGCCAGCAGCCGTACAGGGGACACAGATACGCAGTATTTT,CASSRTGDTDTQYF
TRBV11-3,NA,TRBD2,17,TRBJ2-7,TGTGCCAGCAGCTTAAGGTTGGCCAGCGGGAGATACTACGAGCAGTACTTC,CASSLRLASGRYYEQYF
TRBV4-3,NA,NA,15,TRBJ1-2,TGCGCCAGCACTATAGAGACAGGCAGCGACTATGGCTACACCTTC,CASTIETGSDYGYTF
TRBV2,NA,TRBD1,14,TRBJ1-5,TGTGCCAGCAGTATACCACAGGGGAATCAGCCCCAGCATTTT,CASSIPQGNQPQHF
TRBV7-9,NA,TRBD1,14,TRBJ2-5,TGTGCCAGCAGCTCGGGACAGGGGGCGGTGACCCAGTACTTC,CASSSGQGAVTQYF
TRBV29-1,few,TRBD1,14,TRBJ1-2,TGCAGCGTTTCGGGGACAGGCGACCTCAGTGGCTACACCTTC,CSVSGTGDLSGYTF
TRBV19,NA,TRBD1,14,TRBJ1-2,TGTGCCAGTAGTTCTGACAGGGACGGCCATGGCTACACCTTC,CASSSDRDGHGYTF
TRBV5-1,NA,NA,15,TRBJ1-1,TGCGCCAGCAGCTTGGAAGGGTCAGCGAACACTGAAGCTTTCTTT,CASSLEGSANTEAFF
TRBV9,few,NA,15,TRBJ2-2,TGTGCCAGCAGCGTAGCGGCTAGCCTTACCGGGGAGCTGTTTTTT,CASSVAASLTGELFF
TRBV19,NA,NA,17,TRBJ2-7,TGTGCCAGTAGTAAGGTAAATGGTCGGGACGGAGACTACGAGCAGTACTTC,CASSKVNGRDGDYEQYF
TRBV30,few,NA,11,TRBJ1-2,TGTGCCTGGACCCCTAACTATGGCTACACCTTC,CAWTPNYGYTF
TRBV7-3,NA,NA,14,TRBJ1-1,TGTGCCAGCAGCTTACTGGGGGGGAACACTGAAGCTTTCTTT,CASSLLGGNTEAFF
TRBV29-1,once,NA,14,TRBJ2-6,TGCAGCGTTGAGAGGAGCTCTGGGGCCAACGTCCTGACTTTC,CSVERSSGANVLTF